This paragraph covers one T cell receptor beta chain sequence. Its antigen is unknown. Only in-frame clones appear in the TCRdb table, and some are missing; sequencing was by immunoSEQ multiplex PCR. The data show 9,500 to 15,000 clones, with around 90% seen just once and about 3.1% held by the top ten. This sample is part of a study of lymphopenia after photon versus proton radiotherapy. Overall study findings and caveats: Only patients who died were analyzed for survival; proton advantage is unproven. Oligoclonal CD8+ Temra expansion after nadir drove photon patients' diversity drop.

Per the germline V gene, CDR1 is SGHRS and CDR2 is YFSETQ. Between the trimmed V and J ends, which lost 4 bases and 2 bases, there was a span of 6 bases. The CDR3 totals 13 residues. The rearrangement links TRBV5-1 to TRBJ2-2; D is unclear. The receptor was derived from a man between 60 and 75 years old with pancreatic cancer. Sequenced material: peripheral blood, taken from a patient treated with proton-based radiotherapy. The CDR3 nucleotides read TGCGCCAGCAGCGCCGTAAACACCGGGGAGCTGTTTTTT. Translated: CASSAVNTGELFF.